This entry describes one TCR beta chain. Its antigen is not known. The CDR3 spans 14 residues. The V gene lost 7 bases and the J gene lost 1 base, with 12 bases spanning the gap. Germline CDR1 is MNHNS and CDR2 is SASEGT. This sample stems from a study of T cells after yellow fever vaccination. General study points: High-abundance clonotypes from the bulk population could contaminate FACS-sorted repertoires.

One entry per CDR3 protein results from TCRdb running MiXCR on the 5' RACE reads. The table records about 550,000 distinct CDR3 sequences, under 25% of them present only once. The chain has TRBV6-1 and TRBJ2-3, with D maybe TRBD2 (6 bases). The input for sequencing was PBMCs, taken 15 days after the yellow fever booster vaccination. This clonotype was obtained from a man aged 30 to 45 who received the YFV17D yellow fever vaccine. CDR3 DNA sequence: TGTGCCAGCAAGCTGCGGGAAGGCACAGATACGCAGTATTTT. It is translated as CASKLREGTDTQYF.